This record covers a single T cell receptor beta chain. Libraries were prepared by immunoSEQ multiplex PCR; TCRdb keeps only in-frame clonotypes and omits some of them. The sample lists under 65,000 clones; 70% to 90% were seen once. V was pared by 6 bases and J by 4 bases, with 12 bases between. The CDR3 is 13 amino acids. CDR1 and CDR2 (germline): SEHNR, FQNEAQ (reference sequence). The data were taken from a study of control samples from healthy donors and cancer patients. The chain uses TRBV7-9 and TRBJ1-2, with D possibly matching TRBD1 (6 bases). This TCR was recovered from a woman aged 55 to 70 with lung cancer. Sequenced sample: PBMCs. CDR3 sequence reads: CASSPDSFYGYTF. Written as DNA, the CDR3 is TGTGCCAGCAGTCCGGACAGTTTCTATGGCTACACCTTC.